The 23 T cell receptor beta chains reported below all come from one sample, sequenced in a study of T-cell reconstitution after alpha-beta-depleted transplantation in children. It was with unique molecular identifiers that the TCRbeta library was prepared. TCRdb itself ran the PCR reads through MiXCR, one entry per CDR3 protein. The sample contains roughly 500,000 distinct CDR3 sequences, about 31% of which appear only once. The material was PBMCs from the stem cell graft donor, obtained from the stem cell graft. These TCRs come from a human donor who donated a stem cell graft to a child with aplastic anemia.

The chain links TRBV20-1 to TRBJ1-1; D remains unclear. Germline values: CDR1 DFQATT, CDR2 SNEGSKA (reference sequence). CDR3 length: 9 amino acids. The germline V and J ends were trimmed by 5 bases and 10 bases, with 8 bases remaining between them. CDR3 coding DNA: TGCAGTGCTGCTCCGATAGCTTTCTTT. Protein sequence: CSAAPIAFF.

The gene calls are TRBV30 and TRBJ1-5; D remains unclear. Germline V gene data show CDR1 as GTSNPN and CDR2 as SVGIG (reference sequence). CDR3 size: 13 residues. Trimming took 2 bases from V and 4 from J, leaving 9 bases between them. CDR3 in DNA: TGTGCCTGGAGTCCGGCCCGAAATCAGCCCCAGCATTTT. Protein: CAWSPARNQPQHF.

The rearrangement links TRBV4-3 to TRBJ1-1, with D possibly being TRBD1 (6 bases). V dropped 4 bases and J dropped 2 bases, with 14 bases sitting between them. Germline V gene lookup returns CDR1 LGHNA and CDR2 YSLEER. CDR3 length: 15 residues. This CDR3 is CASSPHPGANTEAFF. The CDR3 nucleotides are TGCGCCAGCAGCCCTCACCCAGGGGCCAACACTGAAGCTTTCTTT.

The chain combines TRBV28 with TRBJ1-4; maybe TRBD1 (5 bases). CDR1 MDHEN and CDR2 SYDVKM come from the germline V gene. The V gene lost 5 bases and the J gene lost 1 base, with 11 bases spanning the gap. The CDR3 length is 15 residues. CDR3 residues: CASSTNRLTNEKLFF. The CDR3 DNA follows: TGTGCCAGCAGTACCAACAGGCTAACTAATGAAAAACTGTTTTTT.

This clonotype was seen a handful of times. The V gene is TRBV12-3 or TRBV12-4, the J gene TRBJ2-3, with TRBD2 matching over 8 bases. With V trimmed by 3 bases and J by 6 bases, 11 bases remained unmatched. The CDR3 contains 16 residues. In DNA form, the CDR3 reads TGTGCCAGCAGTTTTTCGTCTAGCGGGTTATTCGATACGCAGTATTTT. Amino acids: CASSFSSSGLFDTQYF.

The gene calls are TRBV18 and TRBJ2-1; a possible D gene is TRBD1 (5 bases). This CDR3 region has 15 residues. CDR1 is KGHSH and CDR2 is LQKENI in the germline V gene. V dropped 1 base and J dropped 0 bases, with 7 bases sitting between them. This chain's CDR3 is CASSPLTGSYNEQFF. The CDR3 DNA sequence: TGTGCCAGCTCACCACTAACAGGCTCCTACAATGAGCAGTTCTTC.

This clonotype appeared a few times. V and J are TRBV29-1 and TRBJ1-1; D gene unclear. Germline loops: CDR1 SQVTM, CDR2 ANQGSEA. V shed 5 bases and J shed 1 base, with 17 bases lying between them. The CDR3 extends over 15 amino acids. CDR3 residues: CSVYLVTMRNTEAFF. The CDR3 region has the DNA TGCAGCGTTTACCTCGTAACTATGCGGAACACTGAAGCTTTCTTT.

V and J are TRBV6-2 or TRBV6-3 and TRBJ2-1; 8 nucleotides line up with TRBD2. Per the germline V gene, CDR1 is MNHEY and CDR2 is SVGEGT. The CDR3 has 11 residues. V shed 6 bases, J shed 14 bases, and the junction held 6 bases outside the gene matches. DNA for the CDR3: TGTGCCAGCAGCTCCGGGACTAGGAAGTTCTTC. Protein: CASSSGTRKFF.

DNA for the CDR3: TGTGCCAGCAGCGTAGGGTTACGGGGCTATAATTCACCCCTCCACTTT. Translated, it gives CASSVGLRGYNSPLHF. The V and J genes are TRBV9 and TRBJ1-6; D is undetermined. CDR1 is SGDLS and CDR2 is YYNGEE in the germline V gene. CDR3 length: 16 residues. Trimming pared 0 bases from V and 3 bases from J, leaving 10 bases between.

The chain recombines TRBV9 with TRBJ2-6; 7 nucleotides match TRBD1. The CDR3 is 15 amino acids. Germline trimming cut 0 bases from V and 5 bases from J; bases unmatched to any gene: 2. Looked up from germline, CDR1 is SGDLS and CDR2 is YYNGEE. CDR3 region: CASSVETGRANVLTF. CDR3 in DNA: TGTGCCAGCAGCGTAGAGACAGGGAGGGCCAACGTCCTGACTTTC.

The CDR3 DNA follows: TGTGCCAGCAGTCCACAGGGGGCTACGCAGCATTTT. Residues: CASSPQGATQHF. This chain uses TRBV27 with TRBJ2-3; 9 positions match TRBD1. The DNA end lines up better with TRBJ1-5; the J call may be wrong. Germline lookup yields CDR1 MNHEY and CDR2 SMNVEV (reference sequence). The CDR3 is made up of 12 amino acids.

This clonotype was picked up a small number of times. The chain is built from TRBV5-5 and TRBJ2-7; the match to TRBD2 covers 7 bases. V lost 0 bases and J lost 2; bases outside the gene matches: 8. The germline V gene encodes CDR1 SGHKS and CDR2 YYEKEE (reference sequence). The CDR3 contains 16 residues. The CDR3 here is CASSLGGSGATYEQYV. CDR3 DNA: TGTGCCAGCAGCTTGGGGGGGAGCGGGGCTACCTACGAGCAGTACGTC.

This clonotype was picked up one time. The chain uses TRBV29-1 and TRBJ1-1, with 9 bases matching TRBD1. CDR1 and CDR2 (germline): SQVTM, ANQGSEA. V was pared by 5 bases and J by 0 bases, with 13 bases of the junction left unmatched. The CDR3 is made up of 17 amino acids. The CDR3 DNA sequence: TGCAGCGTTTTTAACCCGGACAGGGGATTAATGAACACTGAAGCTTTCTTT. Its translation is CSVFNPDRGLMNTEAFF.

The chain links TRBV7-8 to TRBJ2-2; TRBD2 aligns across 9 bases. The CDR3 has 15 residues. V was pared by 3 bases and J by 7 bases, with 6 bases of the junction left unmatched. Per the germline V gene, CDR1 is SGHVS and CDR2 is FQNEAQ. Written as DNA, the CDR3 is TGTGCCAGCAGCTTCTTGACTAGCGGCGGCGGGGAGCTGTTTTTT. This codes for CASSFLTSGGGELFF.

This clonotype has only a few counts. V usage is TRBV12-3 or TRBV12-4 and J usage is TRBJ2-7; D might be TRBD2 (5 bases). The CDR3 runs to 12 residues. Trimming shortened V by 5 bases and J by 6 bases, and 11 bases separated the two germline ends. CDR3 region: CASSASFREQYV. The CDR3 coding sequence is TGTGCCAGCAGTGCTAGCTTCCGCGAGCAGTACGTC.

The chain employs TRBV29-1 and TRBJ2-7; D is possibly TRBD1 (6 bases). Per germline, CDR1 SQVTM and CDR2 ANQGSEA. The CDR3 has 13 amino acids. The CDR3 protein is CSIYGQNSYEQYF. The CDR3, as DNA: TGCAGTATCTATGGACAGAACTCCTACGAGCAGTACTTC.

Ten or more counts support this clonotype. The J gene is TRBJ2-3, the V gene TRBV15, with unresolved D. This CDR3 has 13 amino acids. Germline V CDR1 and CDR2: LNHNV, YYDKDF (reference sequence). Between the trimmed V and J ends, which lost 0 bases and 6 bases, there was a span of 7 bases. The DNA of the CDR3 is TGTGCCACCAGCAGAGAGCCCCTGGATACGCAGTATTTT. This encodes CATSREPLDTQYF.

The V gene is TRBV7-8, the J gene TRBJ1-6; unclear D gene. The CDR3 consists of 13 residues. CDR1 and CDR2 from the germline V gene are SGHVS and FQNEAQ. V was shortened by 2 bases and J by 9 bases, with 8 bases between the two germline ends. CDR3 protein: CASSLLGRSPLHF. CDR3 in DNA: TGTGCCAGCAGCTTATTAGGCCGTTCACCCCTCCACTTT.

V gene TRBV20-1 combines with J gene TRBJ2-7; 8 nucleotides agree with TRBD2. Germline V gene data show CDR1 as DFQATT and CDR2 as SNEGSKA (reference sequence). V lost 3 bases to trimming and J lost 0 bases; unmatched junction nucleotides: 13. This CDR3 contains 17 residues. In DNA, the CDR3 is TGCAGTGCTAGGGGACATAGGACTAGCTATGACTCCTACGAGCAGTACTTC. Amino acids: CSARGHRTSYDSYEQYF.

The rearrangement links TRBV20-1 to TRBJ2-3, with D maybe TRBD1 (6 bases). With 3 bases removed from V and 8 bases from J, the gap between germline ends came to 18 bases. Looked up from germline, CDR1 is DFQATT and CDR2 is SNEGSKA (reference sequence). The length of the CDR3 is 14 residues. The CDR3 nucleotides are TGCAGTGCTAGTAGAGGGGAACTAGGGGGTACGCAGTATTTT. The encoded protein is CSASRGELGGTQYF.

The rearrangement uses TRBV20-1 and TRBJ2-3; D is possibly TRBD1 or TRBD2 (5 bases each). Deletions cut 0 bases from V and 2 bases from J, with 12 bases between. The CDR3 is 15 amino acids. Germline V gene lookup returns CDR1 DFQATT and CDR2 SNEGSKA (reference sequence). CDR3 loop: CSARDRGVVTDTQYF. The CDR3, as DNA: TGCAGTGCTAGAGATCGAGGGGTGGTCACAGATACGCAGTATTTT.

There are a few counts of this clonotype. V usage is TRBV20-1 and J usage is TRBJ1-5; D remains ambiguous. Germline values: CDR1 DFQATT, CDR2 SNEGSKA (reference sequence). V was trimmed by 6 bases and J by 0 bases, leaving 18 bases between them. There are 16 residues in the CDR3. CDR3 residues: CSAPYSLRVSNQPQHF. The CDR3 DNA follows: TGCAGTGCCCCGTACTCCCTAAGAGTTAGCAATCAGCCCCAGCATTTT.

The genes are TRBV12-3 or TRBV12-4 and TRBJ2-1, with D possibly matching TRBD1 (6 bases). This CDR3 contains 15 residues. The V end was cut by 3 bases, the J end by 2 bases, with 11 bases between. The CDR3 DNA is TGTGCCAGCAGTTTCGGGACACAAACCTACAATGAGCAGTTCTTC. As protein: CASSFGTQTYNEQFF.